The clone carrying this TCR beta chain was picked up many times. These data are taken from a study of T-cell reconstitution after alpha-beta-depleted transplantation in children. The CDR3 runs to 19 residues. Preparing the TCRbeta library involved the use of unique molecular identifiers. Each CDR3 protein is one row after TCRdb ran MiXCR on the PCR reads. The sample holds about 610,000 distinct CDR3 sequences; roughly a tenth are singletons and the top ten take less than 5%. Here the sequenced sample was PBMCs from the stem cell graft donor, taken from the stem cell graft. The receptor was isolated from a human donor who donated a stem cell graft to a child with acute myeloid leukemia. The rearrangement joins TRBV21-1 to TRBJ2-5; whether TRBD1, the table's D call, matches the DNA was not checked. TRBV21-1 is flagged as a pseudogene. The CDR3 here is CASSKVGDRGPLLQETQYF. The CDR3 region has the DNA TGTGCCAGCAGCAAAGTAGGGGACAGGGGGCCCCTCCTCCAAGAGACCCAGTACTTC.